A selection of T cell receptor beta chains follows, all from one sample in a study of persistence of HIV-infected CD4 T cells. Their cognate antigens are unknown. Using immunoSEQ multiplex PCR, the repertoire was profiled, and TCRdb retains in-frame clones only, with some absent. The sample lists around 42,000 clones; around 82% were seen once. The sequencing here drew on CD4+ T cells sorted from PBMCs after approximately 19-hour stimulation, taken from a patient who received antiretroviral therapy. These receptor sequences come from an adult man with HIV who was CMV-seropositive. The CDR3 runs from the conserved cysteine through the conserved F or W. Not every row has a clone size; where given, it reads once, few, many or a size class.

clone size,J gene,V gene,CDR3 protein
NA,TRBJ2-5,TRBV10-1,CASSKDRQQETQYF
NA,TRBJ1-5,TRBV2,CASSEANSNQPQHF
NA,TRBJ2-3,TRBV4-1,CASSGGLKMDTQYF
NA,TRBJ1-1,TRBV6-6,CALMGGASTEAFF
NA,TRBJ2-3,TRBV5-8,CASSREQEKTQYF
NA,TRBJ1-5,TRBV19,CATSNGAGNQPQHF
medium-sized,TRBJ1-1,TRBV6-5,CASRRLAGSTEAFF
NA,TRBJ1-2,TRBV6-1,CASSAITKGAGIGYTF
NA,TRBJ2-1,TRBV7-2,CASRRHYNEQFF
NA,TRBJ2-7,TRBV9,CASSPSGSKQYF
NA,TRBJ2-1,TRBV5-6,CASSRITYNRDRGVNEQFF
NA,TRBJ2-1,TRBV5-1,CASSEAKTGYNEQFF
NA,TRBJ1-4,TRBV6-6,CASTGTGTGTNEKLFF
few,TRBJ1-6,TRBV10-1,CASSPDRGNSPLHF
few,TRBJ1-1,TRBV6-6,CASSSDRLNTEAFF
NA,TRBJ2-7,TRBV11-2,CASSLAGAFREQYF
NA,TRBJ2-1,TRBV5-1,CATSTGGYNEQFF
NA,TRBJ1-5,TRBV5-5,CASSLVGTEEFYSNQPQHF
once,TRBJ2-7,TRBV27,CASSLSGTRYYEQYF
NA,TRBJ2-3,TRBV5-1,CASSLEEAGSDTQYF
NA,TRBJ1-5,TRBV27,CASSLGTGSQPQHF
NA,TRBJ1-1,TRBV30,CAWSVRAGRTRTEAFF
NA,TRBJ1-4,TRBV3-1/TRBV3-2,CASSPLGILATNEKLFF
NA,TRBJ1-2,TRBV6-5,CASSNPGEGYGYTF
NA,TRBJ2-2,TRBV27,CASRPPGTGNTGELFF
NA,TRBJ1-5,TRBV5-4,CASSLERSNQPQHF
NA,TRBJ1-6,TRBV7-3,CASSPDRGYSPLHF
once,TRBJ2-7,TRBV5-1,CASSSSGTGPPNEQYF
NA,TRBJ1-5,TRBV30,CAWSGQLGQPQHF
NA,TRBJ2-1,TRBV30,CAWSFSGLPYNEQFF
few,TRBJ1-2,TRBV19,CASSRAESYGYTF
medium-sized,TRBJ1-6,TRBV19,CASTSGGSYNSPLHF
NA,TRBJ2-3,TRBV24-1,CATSDGGRGTDTQYF
once,TRBJ1-2,TRBV6-5,CASSRDRARGYTF
NA,TRBJ2-7,TRBV7-8,CASSSAGGPSYEQYF
NA,TRBJ1-2,TRBV6-1,CASSEAIRVRDNGYTF
NA,TRBJ2-5,TRBV3-1/TRBV3-2,CASSQGSGIGQETQYF
NA,TRBJ1-4,TRBV20-1,CSAAAEKLFF
NA,TRBJ2-5,TRBV12-5,CASGPGQGKIETQYF
NA,TRBJ2-1,TRBV27,CASSLRDSGANEQFF
NA,TRBJ2-1,TRBV7-3,CASSFFGTSYISSYNEQFF
NA,TRBJ2-1,TRBV24-1,CATSDRYNEQFF
NA,TRBJ1-6,TRBV27,CASSSIPRTASVRSSYNSPLHF
once,TRBJ2-4,TRBV2,CASRQTGTSGAKNIQYF
few,TRBJ1-2,TRBV7-2,CASSWVGGANYGYTF
NA,TRBJ1-1,TRBV13,CASWGQGAGLTEAFF
NA,TRBJ1-2,TRBV9,CASRAQGGYGYTF
NA,TRBJ1-2,TRBV23-1,CASSHTGGSYGYTF
NA,TRBJ2-7,TRBV3-1/TRBV3-2,CASSPRPRLAGVLRFHEEQYF
NA,TRBJ1-1,TRBV7-9,CASSPAFGRGLNTEAFF
NA,TRBJ1-1,TRBV25-1,CASRGGGRNTEAFF
NA,TRBJ2-1,TRBV4-2,CASSLGGAGYNEQFF
NA,TRBJ1-5,TRBV6-2/TRBV6-3,CASSRRTGNSNQPQHF